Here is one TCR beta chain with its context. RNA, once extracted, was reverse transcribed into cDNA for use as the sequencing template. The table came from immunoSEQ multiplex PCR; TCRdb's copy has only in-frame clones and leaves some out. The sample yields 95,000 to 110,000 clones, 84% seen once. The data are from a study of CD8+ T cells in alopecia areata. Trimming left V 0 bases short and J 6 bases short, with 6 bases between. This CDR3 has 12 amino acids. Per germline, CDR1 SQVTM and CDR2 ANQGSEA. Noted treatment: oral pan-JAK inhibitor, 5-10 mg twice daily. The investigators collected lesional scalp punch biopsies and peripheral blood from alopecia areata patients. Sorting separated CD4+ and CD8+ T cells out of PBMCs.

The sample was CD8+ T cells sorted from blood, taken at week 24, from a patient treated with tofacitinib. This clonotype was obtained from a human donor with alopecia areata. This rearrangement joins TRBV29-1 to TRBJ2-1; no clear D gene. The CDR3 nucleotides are TGCAGCGTTGAAGATCTGAGCAATGAGCAGTTCTTC. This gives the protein CSVEDLSNEQFF.